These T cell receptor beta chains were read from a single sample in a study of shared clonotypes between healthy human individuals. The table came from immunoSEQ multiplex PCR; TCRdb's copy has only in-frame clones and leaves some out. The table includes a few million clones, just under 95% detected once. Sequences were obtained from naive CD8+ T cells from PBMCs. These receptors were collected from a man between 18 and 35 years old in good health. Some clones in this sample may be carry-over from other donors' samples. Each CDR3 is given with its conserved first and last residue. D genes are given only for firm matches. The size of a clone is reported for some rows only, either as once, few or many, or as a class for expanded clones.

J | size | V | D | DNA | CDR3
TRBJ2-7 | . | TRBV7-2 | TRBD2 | TGTGCCAGCAGCTCCCGGGAGGTCGGGTACTACGAGCAGTACTTC | CASSSREVGYYEQYF
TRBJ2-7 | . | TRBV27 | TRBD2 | TGTGCCAGCAGTTGGGGACTAGCGGGCACCTACGAGCAGTACTTC | CASSWGLAGTYEQYF
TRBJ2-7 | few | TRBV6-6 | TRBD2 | TGTGCCAGCAGTTACTCGAAAGCGGGAGGGGGTGAGCAGTACTTC | CASSYSKAGGGEQYF
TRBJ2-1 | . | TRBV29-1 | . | TGCAGCGCAGACCCCAATGAGCAGTTCTTC | CSADPNEQFF
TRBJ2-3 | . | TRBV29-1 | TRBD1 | TGCAGCGTTGAGGCGGGACAGGGGACAGATACGCAGTATTTT | CSVEAGQGTDTQYF
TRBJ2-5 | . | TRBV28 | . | TGTGCCACCGAAAGGAGGGGGACCCAGTACTTC | CATERRGTQYF
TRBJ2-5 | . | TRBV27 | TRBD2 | TGTGCCAGCAGTTTATGGGCGGGAGCAAGGGAGACCCAGTACTTC | CASSLWAGARETQYF
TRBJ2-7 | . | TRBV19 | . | TGTGCCAGTAGTATGAGCCAGGGGTACGAGCAGTACTTC | CASSMSQGYEQYF
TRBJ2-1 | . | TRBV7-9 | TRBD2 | TGTGCCAGCAGCTTAGATTCGTCACTAGCGGCGTTCTACAATGAGCAGTTCTTC | CASSLDSSLAAFYNEQFF
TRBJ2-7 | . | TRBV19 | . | TGTGCCAGCGGTGGGGGGCTAGCCTCCTACGAGCAGTACTTC | CASGGGLASYEQYF
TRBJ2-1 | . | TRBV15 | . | TGTGCCACCAGCAGTGAGGGGGGATATGAGCAGTTCTTC | CATSSEGGYEQFF
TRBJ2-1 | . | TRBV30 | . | TGTGCCTGGAGCGACTACTACCACCTGGGGAATGAGCAGTTCTTC | CAWSDYYHLGNEQFF
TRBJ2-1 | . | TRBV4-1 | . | TGCGCCAGCAGCCAAGAACCAGGGGCGCTGGCTGAGCAGTTCTTC | CASSQEPGALAEQFF
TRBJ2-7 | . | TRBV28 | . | TGTGCCAGCTCCCCATGGGGGACACGGAGCTACGAGCAGTACTTC | CASSPWGTRSYEQYF
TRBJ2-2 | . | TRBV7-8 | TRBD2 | TGTGCCAGCAGCCTGACGGGGACTAGCGGGATATTTTACACCGGGGAGCTGTTTTTT | CASSLTGTSGIFYTGELFF